The 20 T cell receptor beta chains listed next were all sequenced from one sample in a study of identical twins. TCRdb re-analysed the 5' RACE reads in MiXCR, keeping a single row per CDR3 protein. The sample shows around 490,000 distinct CDR3 sequences, approximately 14% of them seen only once. The sample also formed part of further work on yellow fever vaccine responses in identical twins.

Sequencing was done on a sample of CD4+ T cells sorted from blood. The receptors shown here come from a woman younger than 35 in good health.

There are many counts of this clonotype. The genes are TRBV28 and TRBJ2-1; D ambiguous. V was trimmed by 6 bases and J by 6 bases, leaving 15 bases between them. This CDR3 spans 14 amino acids. Germline CDR1 and CDR2: MDHEN and SYDVKM. The CDR3 spells CASRSWVFGNEQFF. In DNA form, the CDR3 reads TGTGCCAGCAGATCCTGGGTATTCGGCAATGAGCAGTTCTTC.

The sample holds many counts of this clonotype. The chain carries TRBV12-3 or TRBV12-4 and TRBJ2-7, with a possible D match to TRBD2 (5 bases). V gave up 8 bases and J gave up 6 bases, with 11 bases separating them. There are 11 residues in the CDR3. CDR3 DNA: TGTGCCAGCCGAAGAGGAGGCGAGCAGTACTTC. It specifies CASRRGGEQYF.

The V gene is TRBV9, the J gene TRBJ1-2; TRBD1 matches at 7 bases. V shed 3 bases, J shed 8 bases, and the junction held 7 bases outside the gene matches. CDR1 and CDR2 from the germline V gene are SGDLS and YYNGEE. The CDR3 has 13 amino acids. The CDR3 region has the DNA TGTGCCAGCAGCGCCACGACAGGGTCGGGCTACACCTTC. It specifies CASSATTGSGYTF.

This clonotype was found a few times. The chain joins TRBV12-3 or TRBV12-4 to TRBJ2-5, with TRBD2 as a possible D gene (6 bases). The V end lost 7 bases, the J end lost 2 bases, and 17 bases lay between the germline ends. This CDR3 is built from 15 residues. The CDR3 DNA follows: TGTGCCAGCACCCGGGCCGGGACTCTACAAGAGACCCAGTACTTC. Encoded protein: CASTRAGTLQETQYF.

This chain links TRBV28 with TRBJ1-2; perhaps TRBD1 as D (5 bases). The germline CDR1 and CDR2 sequences are MDHEN and SYDVKM. V gave up 1 base and J gave up 7 bases, with 10 bases separating them. This CDR3 has 13 residues. The CDR3 here is CASSLLAGSGYTF. The CDR3 DNA reads TGTGCCAGCAGTTTATTGGCAGGGTCTGGCTACACCTTC.

The rearrangement uses TRBV5-1 and TRBJ1-2; possibly TRBD1 for D (5 bases). V was clipped by 0 bases and J by 4 bases, with 10 bases between them. This CDR3 is built from 14 residues. CDR1 and CDR2 (germline): SGHRS, YFSETQ. As DNA, the CDR3 is TGCGCCAGCAGCTTGGTTCAGGGACCCTATGGCTACACCTTC. Translated: CASSLVQGPYGYTF.

This clonotype was observed a few times. This chain uses TRBV6-4 with TRBJ1-5, with D perhaps matching TRBD1 (5 bases). The CDR3 totals 14 residues. Germline loops: CDR1 MRHNA, CDR2 SNTAGT. V was clipped by 4 bases and J by 8 bases, with 15 bases between them. The CDR3 nucleotides read TGTGCCAGCAGTGTCCGGACACCCGAGGAGCCCCAGCATTTT. The encoded protein is CASSVRTPEEPQHF.

A few counts support this clonotype. This chain links TRBV10-3 with TRBJ2-1; TRBD2 agrees at 7 bases. From germline, CDR1 is ENHRY and CDR2 SYGVKD. Losses at the gene ends were 6 bases for V and 1 base for J; bases not matched to a gene: 6. The CDR3 contains 15 residues. The CDR3 coding sequence is TGTGCCATCAGGGGAGCGGGAATTTCCTACAATGAGCAGTTCTTC. This sequence encodes CAIRGAGISYNEQFF.

This clonotype appeared a few times. This chain joins TRBV6-1 and TRBJ2-7; TRBD2 is a possible D gene (5 bases). CDR1 is MNHNS and CDR2 is SASEGT in the germline V gene. The CDR3 has 11 residues. V was shortened by 9 bases and J by 6 bases, with 12 bases between the two germline ends. The CDR3 DNA reads TGTGCCAGTGGTAGGGAGTTCGAGCAGTACTTC. This encodes CASGREFEQYF.

V gene TRBV20-1 combines with J gene TRBJ1-1; perhaps TRBD1 as D (6 bases). Trimming cost V 4 bases and J 2 bases, with 17 bases left between them. This CDR3 is built from 15 residues. The germline CDR1 and CDR2 sequences are DFQATT and SNEGSKA (reference sequence). The CDR3 DNA follows: TGCAGTGCTAACCGCCTCCGGGGGCCAAACACTGAAGCTTTCTTT. It is translated as CSANRLRGPNTEAFF.

This clonotype occurred a few times. The gene calls are TRBV18 and TRBJ1-2, with 10 positions matching TRBD1. CDR1 is KGHSH and CDR2 is LQKENI in the germline V gene. The ends lost 3 bases at V and 1 base at J; junction bases unmatched: 8. This CDR3 has 17 amino acids. The DNA of the CDR3 is TGTGCCAGCTCACCCTCACGGACAGGGGGATTTAACTATGGCTACACCTTC. Protein product: CASSPSRTGGFNYGYTF.

The CDR3 sequence: CASSDDWAGDTQYF. Written as DNA, the CDR3 is TGTGCCAGCAGTGACGATTGGGCAGGTGATACGCAGTATTTT. The chain couples TRBV2 to TRBJ2-3; D unclear. Trimming shortened V by 3 bases and J by 6 bases, and 13 bases separated the two germline ends. There are 14 residues in the CDR3. Germline values: CDR1 SNHLY, CDR2 FYNNEI.

This clonotype was seen a few times. This chain connects TRBV20-1 to TRBJ1-1, with a tentative D call TRBD1 (5 bases). This CDR3 is built from 12 residues. From germline, CDR1 is DFQATT and CDR2 SNEGSKA (reference sequence). Trimming removed 6 bases from V and 7 bases from J, with 15 bases in between. The CDR3 here is CSASRQGIEAFF. The CDR3 nucleotides read TGCAGTGCGAGTAGGCAGGGTATTGAAGCTTTCTTT.

This clonotype has a handful of counts. This rearrangement joins TRBV20-1 to TRBJ2-7, with 13 bases aligning to TRBD2. CDR3 length: 15 amino acids. With V trimmed by 0 bases and J by 7 bases, 6 bases remained unmatched. Germline lookup yields CDR1 DFQATT and CDR2 SNEGSKA (reference sequence). The CDR3 sequence is CSARDLGLAGEEQYV. CDR3 nucleotides: TGCAGTGCTAGAGACCTTGGACTAGCGGGGGAAGAGCAGTACGTC.

V and J are TRBV7-9 and TRBJ2-7; 9 bases fit TRBD1. The J segment lost 6 bases and the V segment lost 5 bases, leaving 8 bases of the junction unmatched. The CDR3 spans 14 residues. The germline gives CDR1 SEHNR, CDR2 FQNEAQ (reference sequence). CDR3 nucleotides: TGTGCCAGCAGCCCCCGGACAGGGGTGGGCGAGCAGTACTTC. Amino acids: CASSPRTGVGEQYF.

This clonotype has a single count. The chain has TRBV5-1 and TRBJ2-5; TRBD1 aligns across 9 bases. V trimming: 7 bases; J trimming: 4 bases; junction bases outside the gene matches: 11. Per germline, CDR1 SGHRS and CDR2 YFSETQ. CDR3 length: 15 residues. CDR3 DNA: TGCGCCAGCCGTTCCCACAGGGGGCGCGGAGAGACCCAGTACTTC. Residues: CASRSHRGRGETQYF.

A few counts support this clonotype. The gene calls are TRBV3-1 and TRBJ2-5, with 9 bases identical to TRBD2. The germline V gene has CDR1 LGHDT and CDR2 YNNKEL (reference sequence). V lost 6 bases to trimming and J lost 6 bases; unmatched junction nucleotides: 11. The CDR3 is 15 amino acids. The CDR3 DNA reads TGTGCCAGCAGTAGAGAAGCGGGGGGCGGGAAGACCCAGTACTTC. Translating it yields CASSREAGGGKTQYF.

V and J are TRBV20-1 and TRBJ2-4; D uncertain. Trimming removed 2 bases at V and 0 bases at J, with 14 bases between. Germline V gene lookup returns CDR1 DFQATT and CDR2 SNEGSKA (reference sequence). The length of the CDR3 is 16 residues. Here the CDR3 DNA reads TGCAGTGCTAGACCCCCTGAGGCCAGAGCCAAAAACATTCAGTACTTC. Its translation: CSARPPEARAKNIQYF.

This clonotype was detected only once. The chain has TRBV5-5 and TRBJ2-3; D is uncertain. This CDR3 is 15 amino acids long. Looked up from germline, CDR1 is SGHKS and CDR2 is YYEKEE (reference sequence). V lost 4 bases and J 2 bases, leaving 14 bases between the germline ends. CDR3 residues: CASSLTDFATDTQYF. The CDR3, as DNA: TGTGCCAGCAGCCTTACAGACTTCGCCACAGATACGCAGTATTTT. Supplemented by reference TRBV5-5 and TRBJ2-3, the full variable domain reads DAGVTQSPTHLIKTRGQQVTLRCSPISGHKSVSWYQQVLGQGPQFIFQYYEKEERGRGNFPDRFSARQFPNYSSELNVNALLLGDSALYLCASSLTDFATDTQYFGPGTRLTVL.

This chain links TRBV2 with TRBJ1-5; TRBD1 matches 7 bases. The germline CDR1 and CDR2 sequences are SNHLY and FYNNEI. V lost 11 bases and J lost 0; bases outside the gene matches: 22. The CDR3 is 19 amino acids. CDR3 in DNA: TGTGCCTGCTGTCGTTCCGGGACAGCCAATATTAATAGCAATCAGCCCCAGCATTTT. It codes for CACCRSGTANINSNQPQHF.